The 11 T cell receptor beta chains listed next were all sequenced from one sample in a study of identical twins. TCRdb used MiXCR to reprocess the 5' RACE reads, holding one entry per CDR3 protein. This sample has about 530,000 distinct CDR3 sequences, with roughly 15% found just once. The sample also formed part of further work on yellow fever vaccine responses in identical twins.

What was sequenced was CD4+ T cells sorted from blood. The receptor source for this set is a woman aged 18 to 35 in good health.

The V call is TRBV5-1, the J call TRBJ2-4, with 7 bases identical to TRBD2. Trimming removed 0 bases from V and 1 base from J; junction bases left unmatched: 4. The CDR3 spans 16 residues. Germline V gene lookup returns CDR1 SGHRS and CDR2 YFSETQ. CDR3 DNA sequence: TGCGCCAGCAGCTTGGAAGCGGGGCGGGCCAAAAACATTCAGTACTTC. It yields the protein CASSLEAGRAKNIQYF.

V and J are TRBV3-1 and TRBJ2-3; D gene unclear. The CDR3 covers 12 residues. The germline CDR1 and CDR2 sequences are LGHDT and YNNKEL (reference sequence). V was shortened by 3 bases and J by 6 bases, with 7 bases between the two germline ends. In DNA form, the CDR3 reads TGTGCCAGCAGCCACCAAGCGGATACGCAGTATTTT. This gives the protein CASSHQADTQYF.

This chain uses TRBV12-3 or TRBV12-4 with TRBJ1-2, with unresolved D. The V and J ends lost 1 base and 7 bases respectively, with 10 bases between them. CDR3 length: 13 residues. CDR3 nucleotides: TGTGCCAGCAGTTTAGGATACATGACTGGCTACACCTTC. It is translated as CASSLGYMTGYTF.

The genes are TRBV5-1 and TRBJ1-1, with unresolved D. The CDR3 length is 14 residues. Germline CDR1 and CDR2: SGHRS and YFSETQ. The V gene lost 2 bases and the J gene lost 0 bases, with 8 bases spanning the gap. The CDR3 sequence: CASSFRELNTEAFF. CDR3 sequence (DNA): TGCGCCAGCAGCTTTCGGGAACTGAACACTGAAGCTTTCTTT.

This clonotype was seen a few times. The chain has TRBV18 and TRBJ2-1; 12 positions agree with TRBD1. V trimming: 5 bases; J trimming: 8 bases; junction bases outside the gene matches: 7. The CDR3 has 15 residues. Germline CDR1 is KGHSH and CDR2 is LQKENI. The CDR3 sequence is CASSTPGQGADEQFF. The CDR3 bases are TGTGCCAGCTCAACGCCGGGACAGGGGGCCGATGAGCAGTTCTTC. The whole variable domain, filled in from reference TRBV18 and TRBJ2-1, reads NAGVMQNPRHLVRRRGQEARLRCSPMKGHSHVYWYRQLPEEGLKFMVYLQKENIIDESGMPKERFSAEFPKEGPSILRIQQVVRGDSAAYFCASSTPGQGADEQFFGPGTRLTVL.

The chain has TRBV5-6 and TRBJ2-2, with D uncertain. V lost 2 bases, J lost 8 bases, and 13 bases lay in between. The germline gives CDR1 SGHDT, CDR2 YYEEEE. The CDR3 covers 14 residues. The CDR3 DNA reads as TGTGCCAGCAGCTTAGGCCTTCCTGAGGGGGAGCTGTTTTTT. It encodes CASSLGLPEGELFF. Full variable domain (outside the CDR3, taken from reference TRBV5-6 and TRBJ2-2): DAGVTQSPTHLIKTRGQQVTLRCSPKSGHDTVSWYQQALGQGPQFIFQYYEEEERQRGNFPDRFSGHQFPNYSSELNVNALLLGDSALYLCASSLGLPEGELFFGEGSRLTVL.

This clonotype has just a few counts. This chain joins TRBV12-3 or TRBV12-4 and TRBJ2-3; D may correspond to TRBD1 or TRBD2 (6 bases each). The CDR3 has 13 amino acids. V shed 5 bases and J shed 6 bases, with 12 bases lying between them. The CDR3 region is CASSRKGGDTQYF. The CDR3 bases are TGTGCCAGCAGTCGAAAAGGGGGGGATACGCAGTATTTT.

On this clonotype: One junction end does not reproduce the germline sequence, and a read error may be involved. The V gene is TRBV6-1, the J gene TRBJ1-6, with 7 bases aligning to TRBD1. Germline V gene data show CDR1 as MNHNS and CDR2 as SASEGT. The CDR3 length is 14 residues. CDR3 region: CASRERTGNSPLHF. CDR3 nucleotide sequence: TGTGCCAGCCGTGAAAGGACAGGAAATTCACCCCTCCACTTT.

The chain has TRBV29-1 and TRBJ1-2; D is uncertain. V dropped 4 bases and J dropped 5 bases, with 20 bases sitting between them. Per germline, CDR1 SQVTM and CDR2 ANQGSEA. The CDR3 is 15 amino acids. The CDR3 is CSVVATETGRYGYTF. CDR3 bases: TGCAGCGTTGTAGCCACAGAGACCGGTCGATATGGCTACACCTTC. Using reference TRBV29-1 and TRBJ1-2 for the parts outside the CDR3, the full variable domain is SAVISQKPSRDICQRGTSLTIQCQVDSQVTMMFWYRQQPGQSLTLIATANQGSEATYESGFVIDKFPISRPNLTFSTLTVSNMSPEDSSIYLCSVVATETGRYGYTFGSGTRLTVV.

V is TRBV6-2 or TRBV6-3 and J is TRBJ2-7, with D perhaps matching TRBD1 (5 bases). Trimming removed 0 bases from V and 2 bases from J, with 17 bases in between. The germline CDR1 and CDR2 sequences are MNHEY and SVGEGT. The CDR3 extends over 17 amino acids. CDR3 protein: CASSYSDIIGHTYEQYF. In nucleotides, the CDR3 is TGTGCCAGCAGTTACTCGGATATTATAGGACACACCTACGAGCAGTACTTC.

This clonotype turned up a few times. This rearrangement joins TRBV20-1 to TRBJ2-6; 8 nucleotides line up with TRBD1. Trimming removed 3 bases from V and 2 bases from J; junction bases left unmatched: 3. Germline CDR1 DFQATT, CDR2 SNEGSKA (reference sequence). This CDR3 spans 15 amino acids. CDR3 nucleotides: TGCAGTGCTAGCCCAGGGGGCGCTGGGGCCAACGTCCTGACTTTC. This codes for CSASPGGAGANVLTF.